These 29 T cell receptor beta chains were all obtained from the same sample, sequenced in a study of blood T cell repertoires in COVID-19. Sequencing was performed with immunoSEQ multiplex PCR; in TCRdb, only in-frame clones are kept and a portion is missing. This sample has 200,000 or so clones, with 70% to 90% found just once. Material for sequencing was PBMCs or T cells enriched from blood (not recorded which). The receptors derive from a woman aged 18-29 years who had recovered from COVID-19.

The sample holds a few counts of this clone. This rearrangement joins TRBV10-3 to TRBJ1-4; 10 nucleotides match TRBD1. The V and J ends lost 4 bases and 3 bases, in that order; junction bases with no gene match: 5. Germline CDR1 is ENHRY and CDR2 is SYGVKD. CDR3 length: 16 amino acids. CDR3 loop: CAISGGQGDANEKLFF. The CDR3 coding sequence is TGTGCCATCAGTGGCGGACAGGGGGATGCTAATGAAAAACTGTTTTTT.

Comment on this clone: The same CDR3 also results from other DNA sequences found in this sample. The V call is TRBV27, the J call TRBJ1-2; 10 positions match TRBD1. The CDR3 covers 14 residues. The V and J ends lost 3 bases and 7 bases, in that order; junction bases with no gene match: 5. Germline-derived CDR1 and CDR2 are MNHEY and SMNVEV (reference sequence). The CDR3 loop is CASSFRQGAGGYTF. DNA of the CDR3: TGTGCCAGCAGTTTCCGACAGGGGGCGGGTGGCTACACCTTC.

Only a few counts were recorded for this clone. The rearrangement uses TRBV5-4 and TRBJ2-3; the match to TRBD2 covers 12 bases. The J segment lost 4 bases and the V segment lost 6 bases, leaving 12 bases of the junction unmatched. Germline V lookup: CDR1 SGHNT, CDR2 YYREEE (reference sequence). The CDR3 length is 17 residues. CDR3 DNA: TGTGCCAGCAACCCGGGGCTAGCGGGGGGGAACCCAGATACGCAGTATTTT. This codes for CASNPGLAGGNPDTQYF.

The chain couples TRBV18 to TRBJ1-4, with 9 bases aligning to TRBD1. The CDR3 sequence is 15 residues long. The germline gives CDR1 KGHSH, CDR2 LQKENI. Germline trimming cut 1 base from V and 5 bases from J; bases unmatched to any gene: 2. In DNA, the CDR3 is TGTGCCAGCTCACCACGGGGACAGGGAAATGAAAAACTGTTTTTT. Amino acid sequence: CASSPRGQGNEKLFF.

CDR3 loop: CASSFMDRLLGGELFF. The CDR3 region has the DNA TGTGCCAGCAGCTTTATGGACAGGCTGTTAGGCGGGGAGCTGTTTTTT. V usage is TRBV5-5 and J usage is TRBJ2-2, with 7 bases lining up with TRBD1. Germline CDR1 reads SGHKS; CDR2 reads YYEKEE (reference sequence). Losses at the gene ends were 2 bases for V and 7 bases for J; bases not matched to a gene: 11. The CDR3 spans 16 residues. Full variable domain (rest looked up from reference TRBV5-5 and TRBJ2-2): DAGVTQSPTHLIKTRGQQVTLRCSPISGHKSVSWYQQVLGQGPQFIFQYYEKEERGRGNFPDRFSARQFPNYSSELNVNALLLGDSALYLCASSFMDRLLGGELFFGEGSRLTVL.

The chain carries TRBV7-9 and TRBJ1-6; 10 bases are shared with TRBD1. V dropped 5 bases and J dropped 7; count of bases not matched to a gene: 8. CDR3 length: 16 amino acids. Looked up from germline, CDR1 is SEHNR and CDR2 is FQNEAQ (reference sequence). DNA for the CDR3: TGTGCCAGCAGCGCAAGGGACAGGGGATTGAATTCACCCCTCCACTTT. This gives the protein CASSARDRGLNSPLHF.

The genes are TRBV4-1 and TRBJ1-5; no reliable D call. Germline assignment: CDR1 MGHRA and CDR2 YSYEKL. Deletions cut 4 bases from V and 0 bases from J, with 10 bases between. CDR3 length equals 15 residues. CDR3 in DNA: TGCGCCAGCAGCCCGAGGTTTTATAGCAATCAGCCCCAGCATTTT. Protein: CASSPRFYSNQPQHF.

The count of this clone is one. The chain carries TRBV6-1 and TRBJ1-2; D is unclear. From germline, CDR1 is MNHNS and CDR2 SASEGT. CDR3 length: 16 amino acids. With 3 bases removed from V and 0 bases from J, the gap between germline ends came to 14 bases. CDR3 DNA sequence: TGTGCCAGCAGTGAGGTTACAGATTGGGCTAACTATGGCTACACCTTC. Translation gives CASSEVTDWANYGYTF.

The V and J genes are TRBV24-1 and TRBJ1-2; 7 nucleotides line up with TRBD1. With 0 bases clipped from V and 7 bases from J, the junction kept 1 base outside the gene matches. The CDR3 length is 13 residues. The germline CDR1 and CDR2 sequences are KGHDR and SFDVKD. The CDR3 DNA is TGTGCCACCAGTGATTTGTGGACAGGTGGCTACACCTTC. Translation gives CATSDLWTGGYTF.

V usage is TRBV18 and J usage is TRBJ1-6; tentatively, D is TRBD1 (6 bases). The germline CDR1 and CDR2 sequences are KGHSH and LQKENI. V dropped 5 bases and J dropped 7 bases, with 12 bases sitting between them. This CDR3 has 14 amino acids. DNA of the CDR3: TGTGCCAGCTCATTGGACAGCGGCAATTCACCCCTCCACTTT. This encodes CASSLDSGNSPLHF. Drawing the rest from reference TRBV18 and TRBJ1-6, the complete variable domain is NAGVMQNPRHLVRRRGQEARLRCSPMKGHSHVYWYRQLPEEGLKFMVYLQKENIIDESGMPKERFSAEFPKEGPSILRIQQVVRGDSAAYFCASSLDSGNSPLHFGNGTRLTVT.

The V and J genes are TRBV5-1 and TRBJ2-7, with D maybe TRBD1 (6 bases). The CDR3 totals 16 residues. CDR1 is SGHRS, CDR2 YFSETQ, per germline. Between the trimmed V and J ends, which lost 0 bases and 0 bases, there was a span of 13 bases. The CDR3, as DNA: TGCGCCAGCAGCTTGGGCAGGGGCGGTAGCTCCTACGAGCAGTACTTC. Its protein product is CASSLGRGGSSYEQYF.

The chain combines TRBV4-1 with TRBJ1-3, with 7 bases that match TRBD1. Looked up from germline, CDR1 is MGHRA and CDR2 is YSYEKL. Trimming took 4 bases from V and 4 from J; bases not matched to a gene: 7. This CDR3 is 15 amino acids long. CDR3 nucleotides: TGCGCCAGCAGCCTAATAGGGGGCCCAGGAAACACCATATATTTT. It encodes CASSLIGGPGNTIYF.

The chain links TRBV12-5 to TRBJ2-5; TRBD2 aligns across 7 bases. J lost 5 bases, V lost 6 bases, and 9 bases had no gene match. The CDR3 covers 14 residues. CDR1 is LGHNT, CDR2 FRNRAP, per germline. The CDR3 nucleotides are TGTGCTAGTGGCCCGCCGACTAGCTGGGAGACCCAGTACTTC. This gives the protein CASGPPTSWETQYF.

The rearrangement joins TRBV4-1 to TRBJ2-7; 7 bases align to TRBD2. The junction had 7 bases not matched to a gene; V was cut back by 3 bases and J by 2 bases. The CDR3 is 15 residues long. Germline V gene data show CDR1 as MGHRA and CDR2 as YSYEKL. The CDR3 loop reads CASSQTGTTTYEQYF. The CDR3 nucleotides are TGCGCCAGCAGCCAGACCGGGACTACAACCTACGAGCAGTACTTC.

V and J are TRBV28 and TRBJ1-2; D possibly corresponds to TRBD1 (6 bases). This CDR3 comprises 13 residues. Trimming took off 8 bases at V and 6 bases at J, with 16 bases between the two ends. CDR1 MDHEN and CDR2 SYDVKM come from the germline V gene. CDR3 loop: CASRRGSVNGYTF. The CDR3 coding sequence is TGTGCCAGCCGAAGGGGGTCTGTTAATGGCTACACCTTC.

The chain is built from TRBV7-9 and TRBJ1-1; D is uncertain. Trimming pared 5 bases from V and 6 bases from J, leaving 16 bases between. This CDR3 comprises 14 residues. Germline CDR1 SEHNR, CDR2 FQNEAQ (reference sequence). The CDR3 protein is CASSPPEGLPEAFF. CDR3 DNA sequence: TGTGCCAGCAGCCCCCCGGAGGGATTACCTGAAGCTTTCTTT.

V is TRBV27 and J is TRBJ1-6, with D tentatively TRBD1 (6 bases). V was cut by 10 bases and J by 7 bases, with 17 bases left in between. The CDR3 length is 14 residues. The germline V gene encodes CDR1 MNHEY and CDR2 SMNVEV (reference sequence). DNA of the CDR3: TGTGCCACCCGCCAGGGGTTTCGAAATTCACCCCTCCACTTT. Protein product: CATRQGFRNSPLHF.

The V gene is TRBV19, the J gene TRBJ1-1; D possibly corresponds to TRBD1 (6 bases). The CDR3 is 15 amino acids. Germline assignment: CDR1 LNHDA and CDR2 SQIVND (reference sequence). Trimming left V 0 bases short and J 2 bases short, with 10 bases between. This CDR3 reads CASSIEPRGNTEAFF. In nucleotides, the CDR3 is TGTGCCAGTAGTATAGAACCCAGGGGCAACACTGAAGCTTTCTTT.

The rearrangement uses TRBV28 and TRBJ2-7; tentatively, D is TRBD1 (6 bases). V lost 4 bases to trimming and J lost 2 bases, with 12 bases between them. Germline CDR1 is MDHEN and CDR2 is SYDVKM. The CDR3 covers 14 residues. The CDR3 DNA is TGTGCCAGCAGTTACGGACAGCCGACCTACGAGCAGTACTTC. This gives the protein CASSYGQPTYEQYF.

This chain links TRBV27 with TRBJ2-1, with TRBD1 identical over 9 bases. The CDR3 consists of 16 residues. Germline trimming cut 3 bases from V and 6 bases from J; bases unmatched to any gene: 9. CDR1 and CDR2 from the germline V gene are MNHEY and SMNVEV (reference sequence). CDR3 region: CASSFSRDRVGNEQFF. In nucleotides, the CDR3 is TGTGCCAGCAGTTTTTCTAGGGACAGGGTTGGCAATGAGCAGTTCTTC.

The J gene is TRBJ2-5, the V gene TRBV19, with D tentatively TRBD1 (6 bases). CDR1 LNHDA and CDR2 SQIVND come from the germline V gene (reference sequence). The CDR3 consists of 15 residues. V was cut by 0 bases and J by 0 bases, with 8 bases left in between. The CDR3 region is CASSIDGTHQETQYF. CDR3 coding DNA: TGTGCCAGTAGTATAGACGGGACACACCAAGAGACCCAGTACTTC.

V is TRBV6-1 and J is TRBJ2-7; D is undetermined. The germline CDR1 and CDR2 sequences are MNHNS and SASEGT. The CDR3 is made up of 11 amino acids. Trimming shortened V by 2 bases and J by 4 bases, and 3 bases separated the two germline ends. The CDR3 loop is CASSERYEQYF. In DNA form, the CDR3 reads TGTGCCAGCAGTGAACGGTACGAGCAGTACTTC.

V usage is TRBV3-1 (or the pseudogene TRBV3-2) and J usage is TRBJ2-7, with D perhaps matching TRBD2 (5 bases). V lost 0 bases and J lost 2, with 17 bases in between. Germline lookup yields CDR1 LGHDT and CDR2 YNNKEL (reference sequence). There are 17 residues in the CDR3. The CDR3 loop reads CASSQEMRRGFTYEQYF. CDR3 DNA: TGTGCCAGCAGCCAAGAAATGCGGCGAGGGTTCACCTACGAGCAGTACTTC.

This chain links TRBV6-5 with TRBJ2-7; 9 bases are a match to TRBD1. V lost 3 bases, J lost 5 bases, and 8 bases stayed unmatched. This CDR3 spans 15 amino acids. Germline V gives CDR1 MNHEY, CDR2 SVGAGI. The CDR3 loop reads CASSYPGQGTHEQYF. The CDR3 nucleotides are TGTGCCAGCAGTTATCCGGGACAGGGAACCCACGAGCAGTACTTC.

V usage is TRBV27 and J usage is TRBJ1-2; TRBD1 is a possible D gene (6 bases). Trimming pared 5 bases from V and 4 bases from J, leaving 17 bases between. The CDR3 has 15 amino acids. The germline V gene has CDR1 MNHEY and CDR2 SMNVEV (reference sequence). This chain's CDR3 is CASSQQGMGSYGYTF. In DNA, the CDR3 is TGTGCCAGCAGTCAACAGGGCATGGGGTCCTATGGCTACACCTTC.

Written as DNA, the CDR3 is TGTGCCAGCAGTGAATCTGGTGGGGGCCTCCCGCATTTT. Protein sequence: CASSESGGGLPHF. This chain links TRBV25-1 with TRBJ1-5; the D gene is possibly TRBD1 (6 bases). V dropped 1 base and J dropped 15 bases, with 16 bases sitting between them. Germline lookup yields CDR1 MGHDK and CDR2 SYGVNS. The CDR3 contains 13 residues.

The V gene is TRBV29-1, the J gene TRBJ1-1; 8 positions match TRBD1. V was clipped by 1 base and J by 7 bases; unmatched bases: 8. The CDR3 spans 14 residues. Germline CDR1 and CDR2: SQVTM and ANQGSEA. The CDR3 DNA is TGCAGCGTTGAAGCAGGGGGCGTGCGTTTTGAAGCTTTCTTT. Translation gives CSVEAGGVRFEAFF.

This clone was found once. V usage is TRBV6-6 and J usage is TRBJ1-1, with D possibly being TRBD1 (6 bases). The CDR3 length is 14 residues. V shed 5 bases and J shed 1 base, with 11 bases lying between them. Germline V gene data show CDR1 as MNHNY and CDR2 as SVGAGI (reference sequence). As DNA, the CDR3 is TGTGCCAGCAGTCCTGACAGGACGAACACTGAAGCTTTCTTT. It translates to CASSPDRTNTEAFF.

The CDR3 nucleotides are TGCAGTGCTAGTCCACCGGACAGGGGTTATGAAAAACTGTTTTTT. This encodes CSASPPDRGYEKLFF. This chain links TRBV20-1 with TRBJ1-4, with TRBD1 identical over 9 bases. The CDR3 runs 15 residues. V was clipped by 3 bases and J by 6 bases; unmatched bases: 8. Germline CDR1 DFQATT, CDR2 SNEGSKA (reference sequence).